The rows below give T cell receptor beta chains drawn from one sample of a study of immune evolution from preneoplasia to lung adenocarcinoma. Some clones are missing from TCRdb's copy, which holds only in-frame ones; the method was immunoSEQ multiplex PCR. The sample carries approximately 2,000 clones, roughly 87% recorded once. The specimen sequenced was FFPE adjacent normal lung tissue. The receptors were sampled from a person aged 60-80 years with lung adenocarcinoma. The CDR3 runs from the conserved cysteine through the conserved F or W. The order of the fields is D gene, CDR3 length, clone size, V gene, J gene, CDR3 DNA, CDR3 protein. D genes are given only for firm matches. Part of the rows lack a size; the others show once, few, many or a class for expanded clones.

>.|11|.|TRBV6-1|TRBJ2-3
TGTGCCAGCAGCCACACAGATACGCAGTATTTT
CASSHTDTQYF
>.|12|.|TRBV10-2|TRBJ1-5
TGCGCCAGCGGTCCGTCCAATCAGCCCCAGCATTTT
CASGPSNQPQHF
>TRBD1|15|.|TRBV7-9|TRBJ1-2
TGTGCCAGCAGCTCCCCCGGACAGGGAGTCTATGGCTACACCTTC
CASSSPGQGVYGYTF
>.|12|.|TRBV4-3|TRBJ1-6
TGCGCCAGCGGTCTATCGGATTCACCCCTCCACTTT
CASGLSDSPLHF
>.|15|.|TRBV16|TRBJ2-1
TGTGCCAGCAGCCAATCAGGAGAATCCTACAATGAGCAGTTCTTC
CASSQSGESYNEQFF
>TRBD1|18|.|TRBV4-3|TRBJ2-1
TGCGCCAGCAGCCAAGTATACAGGGGGGCAGCAGGGTACAATGAGCAGTTCTTC
CASSQVYRGAAGYNEQFF
>TRBD1|17|.|TRBV9|TRBJ1-3
TGTGCCAGCAGCCAGGCGGGACAGCGAAGCTCTGGAAACACCATATATTTT
CASSQAGQRSSGNTIYF
>.|14|.|TRBV7-2|TRBJ1-2
TGTGCCAGCTCCCACCAGGAGGAGGGCGGTGGCTACACCTTC
CASSHQEEGGGYTF
>TRBD1|14|.|TRBV7-2|TRBJ2-7
TGTGCCAGCAGCCAAGGACAGGGGATTTACGAGCAGTACTTC
CASSQGQGIYEQYF
>TRBD2|16|.|TRBV7-9|TRBJ2-1
TGTGCCAGCAGCTTAGCCAGTCTAGCGGGGGGACGAAGGCAGTTCTTC
CASSLASLAGGRRQFF
>TRBD2|13|.|TRBV27|TRBJ2-7
TGTGCCAGCAGTATCAGCGGGAGCTCCGAGCAGTACTTC
CASSISGSSEQYF
>TRBD1|16|.|TRBV4-2|TRBJ1-2
TGTGCCAGCAGCCAAGAGGGGACAGTGACGAACTATGGCTACACCTTC
CASSQEGTVTNYGYTF
>.|14|.|TRBV5-1|TRBJ1-1
TGCGCCAGCAGCAGTCCCGGGCGAGACACTGAAGCTTTCTTT
CASSSPGRDTEAFF
>.|12|.|TRBV30|TRBJ2-7
TGTGCCTGGAGTGTTGCGGGCCGGGAGCAGTACTTC
CAWSVAGREQYF
>TRBD1|13|.|TRBV18|TRBJ1-3
TGTGCCACCTCCGGGACAGGGCGAAACACCATATATTTT
CATSGTGRNTIYF
>TRBD1|14|.|TRBV27|TRBJ2-1
TGTGCCAGCAGCGGACAGGGGGCTCGGAATGAGCAGTTCTTC
CASSGQGARNEQFF
>TRBD1|14|.|TRBV6-1|TRBJ2-1
TGTGCCAGCAGAGGACAGGGGGGGTACAATGAGCAGTTCTTC
CASRGQGGYNEQFF
>.|12|.|TRBV5-1|TRBJ1-1
TGCGCCAGCAGCTTGGAGGGGCGCGAAGCTTTCTTT
CASSLEGREAFF
>.|14|.|TRBV7-9|TRBJ2-7
TGTGCCAGCAGCTCCCCGTCTCCCGCCTACGAGCAGTACTTC
CASSSPSPAYEQYF
>.|12|.|TRBV27|TRBJ1-4
TGTGCCAGCAGTAGTTTAAATGAAAAACTGTTTTTT
CASSSLNEKLFF
>.|15|.|TRBV5-1|TRBJ2-6
TGCGCCAGCAGCCGCGACGGACCTGGGGCCAACGTCCTGACTTTC
CASSRDGPGANVLTF
>.|14|once|TRBV28|TRBJ2-2
TGTGCCAGCAGGGGGACACCGTACACCGGGGAGCTGTTTTTT
CASRGTPYTGELFF